Listed below are T cell receptor beta chains from one sample, sequenced in a study of blood T cells in healthy people across ages. TCRdb re-analysed the 5' RACE reads in MiXCR, keeping a single row per CDR3 protein. The sample carries under 2,000,000 distinct CDR3 sequences, roughly 52% recorded once. Sequencing input: blood. The origin of the receptors is a woman in her forties in good health. Both conserved end residues are trimmed from each CDR3. D genes are given only for firm matches. Not every row has a clone size; where given, it reads once, few, many or a size class.

V	J	size	D	CDR3
TRBV9	TRBJ2-5	-	-	ASSVEDWKGQETQY
TRBV7-2	-	-	TRBD2	ASSLTSLAGGPDETQY
TRBV5-1	TRBJ2-1	many	-	ASSPGQSYNEQF
TRBV7-9	TRBJ1-5	-	-	ASAPGGSNQPQH
TRBV20-1	TRBJ2-1	once	TRBD2	SACGTSGTSYNEQF
TRBV7-6	TRBJ2-3	few	TRBD1	ASSPDGTGGTDTQY
TRBV5-6	TRBJ2-5	-	-	ASSPLWLFEGTSLETQY
TRBV20-1	TRBJ2-1	few	TRBD2	SASGAGALGEQF
TRBV13	TRBJ2-7	few	-	ASSLTAGNEQY
TRBV11-2	TRBJ2-7	-	-	ASSPTLAADGPEGWQY
TRBV2	TRBJ1-1	-	TRBD1	ARPDRDRATSISMNTEAF
TRBV5-1	TRBJ2-5	many	TRBD1	ASSLVQGARETQY
TRBV6-2/TRBV6-3	TRBJ2-1	-	-	ASTRAGQNNEQF
TRBV7-9	TRBJ2-5	-	-	ASSLPTISSDQETQY
TRBV12-3/TRBV12-4	TRBJ2-7	many	-	ASSFRDYEQY
TRBV7-9	TRBJ2-5	once	-	ASSPHNSQETQY
TRBV20-1	TRBJ1-2	-	TRBD1	SARAYDRGANYGYT
TRBV12-3/TRBV12-4	TRBJ2-3	-	TRBD2	ASSLWGGGIGTQY
TRBV15	TRBJ2-7	-	-	ATSAGSSYEQY
TRBV5-1	TRBJ2-3	-	-	ASSLAAGFTGTDTQY
TRBV7-2	TRBJ1-2	-	TRBD1	ASSRSRTGGEDYGYT
TRBV5-1	TRBJ1-2	-	TRBD1	ASSVDRADGYT
TRBV10-3	-	-	-	APSAGFGEQY
TRBV28	-	-	TRBD2	AITRTSGTGEQY
TRBV6-5	TRBJ2-1	few	-	ASSPRWGLSYNEQF
TRBV27	TRBJ2-7	-	-	ASSFSGTGTYEQY
TRBV5-6	TRBJ2-4	-	-	ASSWFDPEQNIQY
TRBV20-1	TRBJ2-1	few	-	SARVAGSSYNEQF
TRBV20-1	TRBJ2-7	few	-	SARDQTLGTYEQY
TRBV10-3	TRBJ1-2	-	TRBD1	ATTTPGQRHHGYT
TRBV27	TRBJ1-2	few	-	ASSPRGGEVYGYT
TRBV6-5	TRBJ1-2	-	-	AGTAQYGHGYT
TRBV6-5	TRBJ2-3	-	TRBD2	ASSLLAAVTDTQY
TRBV20-1	TRBJ2-1	-	-	SATLASGPGEQF
TRBV10-3	TRBJ2-3	-	-	AIMGHITDTRY
TRBV20-1	TRBJ2-6	-	-	SASKPGGANVLT
TRBV14	TRBJ2-1	-	-	ASRGPNNSYNEQF
TRBV4-3	TRBJ2-1	-	TRBD2	ASSLRARTGGGSYNEQF
TRBV5-1	TRBJ1-2	-	TRBD1	ASSLARQGGDYGYT
TRBV12-3/TRBV12-4	TRBJ1-2	-	TRBD1	ASTHTGGGYGYT
TRBV3-1	-	-	-	ASSQGTGHPYEQY
TRBV29-1	TRBJ1-2	-	-	SVVSGWNGYT
TRBV29-1	TRBJ2-1	-	TRBD2	SVEGGLRRGESSYNEQF
TRBV5-6	TRBJ2-1	-	TRBD1	ASSPTGGRGEQF
TRBV6-4	TRBJ1-1	-	TRBD1	ASRADRVNTEAF
TRBV20-1	-	-	TRBD1	SFYPGTGTYEQY
TRBV10-3	TRBJ2-5	-	TRBD2	AISLRGGGETQY
TRBV9	TRBJ2-3	few	TRBD2	ASSVTGTSGTDTQY
TRBV20-1	TRBJ1-2	many	-	SARDLGFDYGYT
TRBV4-2	TRBJ1-4	-	-	ASSQPLGGVVEKLF
TRBV6-5	TRBJ2-3	-	TRBD2	ASSFASGELTDTQY
TRBV4-3	TRBJ1-2	-	-	ASSQEARGQMDGYT
TRBV6-2/TRBV6-3	TRBJ2-7	-	-	ASSPNGGYEQY
TRBV10-3	TRBJ1-2	-	-	AISETTVYGYT
TRBV12-3/TRBV12-4	TRBJ2-3	-	-	ASSLVGAVGTDTQY
TRBV5-1	TRBJ2-1	-	TRBD2	ASSPGTSSSSYNEQF
TRBV11-2	TRBJ2-6	-	-	ASRGANVLT
TRBV5-6	TRBJ2-7	few	-	ASSPVGATYEQY
TRBV12-3/TRBV12-4	TRBJ1-5	-	-	ASRPGGGKNQPQH
TRBV11-3	TRBJ2-5	-	TRBD2	ASSSDGGETQY